This T cell receptor beta chain was captured by sequencing in a study of cytomegalovirus exposure and HLA in healthy donors. Worth noting for this clone: Its specificity is not known.

PCR was performed using 60 Vbeta and 13 Jbeta primers. Produced via immunoSEQ multiplex PCR; TCRdb's table is partial and in-frame only. The sample carries approximately 110,000 clones, more than 60% recorded once. Study-level points and caveats: Versus the approximately 720-donor mean, an Asian-associated ancestry cluster reportedly showed fewer N-insertions in a later analysis. A later analysis appeared to link common viral pathogens to several of the most significant clusters.

The TCR originated in a woman aged 40-49 years in good health and CMV-seronegative. Sequencing was carried out using PBMCs.

CDR3 sequence: CASIGTASPYEQYF. In nucleotides, the CDR3 is TGCGCCAGCATTGGGACAGCCAGCCCCTACGAGCAGTACTTC. This sequence joins TRBV10-1 and TRBJ2-7, with 7 bases identical to TRBD1. With 7 bases clipped from V and 2 bases from J, the junction kept 8 bases outside the gene matches. Germline V gives CDR1 WNHNN, CDR2 SYGVQD (reference sequence). The CDR3 length is 14 residues.